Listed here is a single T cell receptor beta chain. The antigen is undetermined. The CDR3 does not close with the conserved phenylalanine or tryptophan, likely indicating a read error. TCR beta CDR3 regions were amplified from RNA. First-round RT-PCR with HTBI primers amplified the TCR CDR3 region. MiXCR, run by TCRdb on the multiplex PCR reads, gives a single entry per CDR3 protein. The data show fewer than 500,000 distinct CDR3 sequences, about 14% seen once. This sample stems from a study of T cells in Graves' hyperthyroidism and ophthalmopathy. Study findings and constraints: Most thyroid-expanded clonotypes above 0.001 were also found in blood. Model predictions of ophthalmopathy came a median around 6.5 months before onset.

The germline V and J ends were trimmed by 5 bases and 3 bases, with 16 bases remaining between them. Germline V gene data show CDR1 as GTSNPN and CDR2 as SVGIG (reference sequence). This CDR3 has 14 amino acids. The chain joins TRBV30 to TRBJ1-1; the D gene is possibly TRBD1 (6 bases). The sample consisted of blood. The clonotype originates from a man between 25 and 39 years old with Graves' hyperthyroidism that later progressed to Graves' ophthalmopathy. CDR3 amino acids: CAWARTGYDTEAFL. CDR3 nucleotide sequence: TGTGCCTGGGCGAGAACAGGGTATGACACTGAAGCTTTCCTT.